The 14 T cell receptor beta chains below all came from one sample that was sequenced in a study of blood T cell repertoires in COVID-19. Some clones are missing from TCRdb's copy, which holds only in-frame ones; the method was immunoSEQ multiplex PCR. The data contain fewer than 250,000 clones, roughly 85% of them singletons. The specimen sequenced was peripheral blood. These receptors originate from a woman in her thirties or forties with active or convalescent COVID-19.

On this clone itself: A read error may account for a junction end that differs from germline. This chain uses TRBV30 with TRBJ2-7; possible D gene TRBD2, 6 bases. There are 12 residues in the CDR3. Germline CDR1 is GTSNPN and CDR2 is SVGIG (reference sequence). The CDR3 protein is CAWSGISGVPLF. CDR3 DNA: TGTGCCTGGAGTGGGATTTCGGGGGTCCCCCTCTTC.

The chain uses TRBV28 and TRBJ1-1; 10 bases match TRBD1. The CDR3 runs 15 residues. CDR1 and CDR2 from the germline V gene are MDHEN and SYDVKM. V lost 1 base to trimming and J lost 3 bases; unmatched junction nucleotides: 2. CDR3 in amino acids: CASSLSGTGDTEAFF. As DNA, the CDR3 is TGTGCCAGCAGTTTATCCGGGACAGGGGACACTGAAGCTTTCTTT.

The chain employs TRBV10-3 and TRBJ1-2; 9 bases agree with TRBD1. The CDR3 runs to 16 residues. From germline, CDR1 is ENHRY and CDR2 SYGVKD. V shed 4 bases, J shed 8 bases, and the junction held 14 bases outside the gene matches. The DNA for the CDR3 is TGTGCCATCAGTGCACGCCGGGGACAGGGTGGGAGAGGCTACACCTTC. It specifies CAISARRGQGGRGYTF.

The V gene is TRBV19, the J gene TRBJ2-1; D unclear. The CDR3 consists of 14 residues. The germline V gene has CDR1 LNHDA and CDR2 SQIVND (reference sequence). The ends were cut back, 2 bases at V and 5 bases at J, with 10 bases in the middle. The CDR3 spells CASSIPNPNNEQFF. The CDR3 DNA sequence: TGTGCCAGTAGTATACCCAACCCTAACAATGAGCAGTTCTTC.

DNA for the CDR3: TGTGCCAGTATGCTTCGAGCAGGGGGCAATTCACCCCTCCACTTT. Protein product: CASMLRAGGNSPLHF. J is TRBJ1-6 and V is TRBV7-6, with 8 bases identical to TRBD1. With V trimmed by 9 bases and J by 7 bases, 11 bases remained unmatched. Germline CDR1 is SGHVS and CDR2 is FNYEAQ. The CDR3 has 15 amino acids.

The V and J genes are TRBV5-1 and TRBJ1-2, with TRBD1 matching 8 bases. Germline assignment: CDR1 SGHRS and CDR2 YFSETQ. This CDR3 region has 13 residues. Trimming took 7 bases from V and 8 from J; bases not matched to a gene: 10. The CDR3 region has the DNA TGCGCCAGCTCTGTACAGGGGGAGCGGGGCTACACCTTC. Residues: CASSVQGERGYTF.

The genes are TRBV11-2 and TRBJ1-2, with 8 bases that match TRBD1. Germline V lookup: CDR1 SGHAT, CDR2 FQNNGV. V lost 4 bases, J lost 7 bases, and 8 bases stayed unmatched. The CDR3 is made up of 14 amino acids. The CDR3 nucleotides are TGTGCCAGCAGCTCATTACGCAGGGGGCCTGGCTACACCTTC. As protein: CASSSLRRGPGYTF.

The chain employs TRBV6-5 and TRBJ1-5, with D possibly TRBD1 on 5 matching bases. CDR3 length equals 16 residues. Trimming pared 0 bases from V and 6 bases from J, leaving 15 bases between. Germline V lookup: CDR1 MNHEY, CDR2 SVGAGI. DNA for the CDR3: TGTGCCAGCAGTTACTCGCAAGTGGGGGGTGGTCAGCCCCAGCATTTT. Protein product: CASSYSQVGGGQPQHF.

The chain employs TRBV6-1 and TRBJ2-3; D perhaps matches TRBD2 (6 bases). The CDR3 spans 16 residues. Germline values: CDR1 MNHNS, CDR2 SASEGT. V lost 3 bases, J lost 4 bases, and 17 bases lay in between. As DNA, the CDR3 is TGTGCCAGCAGTGACCCGGGACTCCAGATGTCAGATACGCAGTATTTT. Amino acid sequence: CASSDPGLQMSDTQYF.

The rearrangement uses TRBV4-3 and TRBJ1-2; 11 bases fit TRBD1. The CDR3 contains 18 residues. Germline V gene sequence: CDR1 LGHNA, CDR2 YSLEER. V trimming: 0 bases; J trimming: 0 bases; junction bases outside the gene matches: 6. DNA of the CDR3: TGCGCCAGCAGCCAAGAAACACGGGGACAGGGGGCTAACTATGGCTACACCTTC. Translated, it gives CASSQETRGQGANYGYTF.

This chain connects TRBV29-1 to TRBJ2-5; tentatively, D is TRBD2 (6 bases). There are 12 residues in the CDR3. Per the germline V gene, CDR1 is SQVTM and CDR2 is ANQGSEA. V was trimmed by 6 bases and J by 5 bases, leaving 13 bases between them. In DNA, the CDR3 is TGCAGCGTAGACTTAGGAGGGGAGACCCAGTACTTC. This codes for CSVDLGGETQYF. Full variable domain (remainder filled in from reference TRBV29-1 and TRBJ2-5): SAVISQKPSRDICQRGTSLTIQCQVDSQVTMMFWYRQQPGQSLTLIATANQGSEATYESGFVIDKFPISRPNLTFSTLTVSNMSPEDSSIYLCSVDLGGETQYFGPGTRLLVL.

This clone was counted a few times. The chain carries TRBV6-5 and TRBJ1-2, with D unresolved. The CDR3 runs to 14 residues. Per germline, CDR1 MNHEY and CDR2 SVGAGI. V was trimmed by 2 bases and J by 1 base, leaving 8 bases between them. CDR3 in DNA: TGTGCCAGCAGTTACCGGTGGAGTAACTATGGCTACACCTTC. It specifies CASSYRWSNYGYTF.

The chain carries TRBV28 and TRBJ2-7, with D perhaps TRBD2 (6 bases). Germline V gives CDR1 MDHEN, CDR2 SYDVKM. The germline V and J ends were trimmed by 5 bases and 3 bases, with 17 bases remaining between them. The CDR3 consists of 15 residues. CDR3 amino acids: CASSTPGTGNYEQYF. DNA for the CDR3: TGTGCCAGCAGTACCCCCGGGACTGGAAACTACGAGCAGTACTTC.

V gene TRBV5-1 combines with J gene TRBJ2-5; maybe TRBD2 (7 bases). Trimming shortened V by 1 base and J by 1 base, and 11 bases separated the two germline ends. The CDR3 has 15 residues. The germline CDR1 and CDR2 sequences are SGHRS and YFSETQ. The CDR3 sequence: CASSLWGGPQETQYF. CDR3 sequence (DNA): TGCGCCAGCAGCTTGTGGGGGGGGCCCCAAGAGACCCAGTACTTC. The whole variable domain, remainder taken from reference TRBV5-1 and TRBJ2-5, is KAGVTQTPRYLIKTRGQQVTLSCSPISGHRSVSWYQQTPGQGLQFLFEYFSETQRNKGNFPGRFSGRQFSNSRSEMNVSTLELGDSALYLCASSLWGGPQETQYFGPGTRLLVL.